What follows describes a single TCR beta chain. The trim removed 6 bases at V and 6 bases at J, leaving 5 bases unmatched. The germline V gene encodes CDR1 KGHDR and CDR2 SFDVKD. The length of the CDR3 is 13 residues. This specimen belongs to a study of blood T cell repertoires in COVID-19. Study-level information: Donors in the United States, Italy and Spain gave samples during acute or convalescent COVID-19.

Original data processing: Researchers report that nucleated cell counts were estimated from reference gene primer amplification. This table comes from immunoSEQ multiplex PCR, and its TCRdb copy is limited to in-frame clones, with some not included. V, J and clone size were drawn from that table, and D and trimming were deduced from the DNA. The profile shows 300,000 or so clones, approximately 89% of them singletons. Patients of the Seattle cohort, enrolled during active infection, were followed longitudinally. This receptor was taken from a woman younger than 45 with COVID-19, enrolled during active disease. The rearrangement joins TRBV24-1 to TRBJ1-1, with 8 positions matching TRBD1. The specimen was peripheral blood. The CDR3 bases are TGTGCCACCAGTACGGGGGACAGGTCTGAAGCTTTCTTT. It is translated as CATSTGDRSEAFF.